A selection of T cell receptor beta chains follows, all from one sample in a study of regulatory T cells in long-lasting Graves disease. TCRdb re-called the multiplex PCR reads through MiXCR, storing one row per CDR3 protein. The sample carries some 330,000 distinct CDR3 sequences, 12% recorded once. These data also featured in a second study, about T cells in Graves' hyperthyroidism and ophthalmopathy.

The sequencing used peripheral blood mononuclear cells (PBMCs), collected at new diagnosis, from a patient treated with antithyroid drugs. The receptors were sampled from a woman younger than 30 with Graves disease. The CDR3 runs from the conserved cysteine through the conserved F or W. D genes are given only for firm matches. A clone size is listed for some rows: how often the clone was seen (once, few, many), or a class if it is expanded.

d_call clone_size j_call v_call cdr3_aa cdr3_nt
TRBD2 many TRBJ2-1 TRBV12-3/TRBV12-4 CASTPGGNEQFF TGTGCCAGCACCCCGGGGGGAAATGAGCAGTTCTTC
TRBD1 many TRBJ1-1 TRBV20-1 CSARETGAYTEAFF TGCAGTGCTAGAGAGACAGGGGCGTACACTGAAGCTTTCTTT
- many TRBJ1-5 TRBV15 CATSSGGFKQPQHF TGTGCCACCAGCAGCGGAGGTTTTAAGCAGCCCCAGCATTTT
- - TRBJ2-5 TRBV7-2 CASSQTFETQYF TGTGCCAGCAGTCAAACTTTCGAGACCCAGTACTTC
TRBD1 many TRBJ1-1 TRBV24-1 CATRWGDSGFWGLVTEAFF TGTGCCACCAGATGGGGGGACAGCGGTTTCTGGGGGTTGGTCACTGAAGCTTTCTTT
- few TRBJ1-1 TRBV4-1 CASSQDWGGNTEAFF TGCGCCAGCAGCCAAGATTGGGGCGGCAACACTGAAGCTTTCTTT
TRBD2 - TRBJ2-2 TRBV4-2 CASSQDPQREISTGELFF TGTGCCAGCAGCCAAGACCCTCAGCGGGAGATAAGCACCGGGGAGCTGTTTTTT
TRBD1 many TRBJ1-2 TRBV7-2 CASSPLDRDYGYTF TGTGCCAGCAGCCCCCTTGACAGGGACTATGGCTACACCTTC
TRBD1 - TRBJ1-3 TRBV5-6 CASSRGQGENTIYF TGTGCCAGCAGCCGCGGACAGGGAGAAAACACCATATATTTT
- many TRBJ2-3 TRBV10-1 CASSDEREIGDTQYF TGCGCCAGCAGTGATGAACGGGAGATAGGAGATACGCAGTATTTT
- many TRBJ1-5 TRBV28 CASSVNSNQPQHF TGTGCCAGCAGCGTTAATAGCAATCAGCCCCAGCATTTT
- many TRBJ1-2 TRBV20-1 CSAALIYGYTF TGCAGTGCAGCCCTGATCTATGGCTACACCTTC
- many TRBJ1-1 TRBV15 CATSSSLRDTEAFF TGTGCCACCAGCTCCTCTCTAAGGGACACTGAAGCTTTCTTT
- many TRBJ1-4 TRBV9 CASSVGGRGEKLFF TGTGCCAGCAGCGTAGGAGGGCGAGGAGAAAAACTGTTTTTT
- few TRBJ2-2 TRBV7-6 CASSLDGTGELFF TGTGCCAGCAGCTTGGATGGGACCGGGGAGCTGTTTTTT
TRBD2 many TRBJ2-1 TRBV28 CASRGLAYNEQFF TGTGCCAGCCGGGGACTAGCGTATAATGAGCAGTTCTTC